A single sample gave rise to the 18 T cell receptor beta chains below, sequenced in a study of tumor-infiltrating lymphocytes in primary liver carcinoma. Between 20 and 30 mg of unsorted bulk tissue served as the source from which RNA and DNA were co-extracted. Constant-region priming of around 490 ng total RNA yielded TCR beta cDNA. The TCR beta library was amplified through three nested multiplex PCR rounds in a modified ARM-PCR procedure. Running 10 cycles apiece, the first two PCR rounds relied on TRBV1-TRBV30 forward primers together with a C-beta reverse primer. Each CDR3 protein gets one entry after TCRdb re-called the multiplex PCR reads with MiXCR. The sample records approximately 73,000 distinct CDR3 sequences, around 75% being singletons. Specimen: liver tumor tissue from sampling region 4. Described subset: tumor region T4, right-lateral pole. The receptors were sampled from a woman aged 55-69 years with primary liver carcinoma and hepatitis B virus infection.

The chain combines TRBV11-2 with TRBJ2-1, with 13 nucleotides matching TRBD2. Germline V gives CDR1 SGHAT, CDR2 FQNNGV. CDR3 size: 17 residues. The CDR3 bases are TGTGCATGCAGCAGGAGACTAGCGGGAGGTCCGGGGGATGAGCAGTTCTTC. This translates into CACSRRLAGGPGDEQFF.

This chain connects TRBV11-2 to TRBJ2-2; TRBD2 aligns across 11 bases. Germline CDR1 SGHAT, CDR2 FQNNGV. The CDR3 length is 16 residues. V trimming: 3 bases; J trimming: 8 bases; junction bases outside the gene matches: 8. Written as DNA, the CDR3 is TGTGCCAGCAGCTTCCAACTAGCGGGAGATGCTGGGGAGCTGTTTTTT. This sequence encodes CASSFQLAGDAGELFF.

Notes on this clonotype: One junction end does not reproduce the germline sequence, and a read error may be involved. The chain links TRBV6-1 to TRBJ1-2; D not certain. Germline-derived CDR1 and CDR2 are MNHNS and SASEGT. The CDR3 length is 14 residues. CDR3 sequence (DNA): TGTGCCAGCAGATTTGGCAGCGCTAACTATGACTACACCTTC. Its translation: CASRFGSANYDYTF.

In the case of this clonotype: Relative to the germline gene, one junction end is altered; a read error may explain this. This rearrangement joins TRBV6-5 to TRBJ2-1, with 7 bases that match TRBD1. This CDR3 has 15 residues. Germline CDR1 is MNHEY and CDR2 is SVGAGI. CDR3 bases: TGTGCAAGCAGTTATCCGAGGACAGGAGGCGCTGAGCAGTTCTTC. This encodes CASSYPRTGGAEQFF.

A word on this clonotype: A single base separates this from a much larger clone, so it may be a read error. The chain couples TRBV5-6 to TRBJ2-7, with 7 bases identical to TRBD1. Germline-derived CDR1 and CDR2 are SGHDT and YYEEEE. There are 16 residues in the CDR3. The CDR3 sequence is CACSLVLWDSIYEQYF. The CDR3 DNA reads TGTGCCTGCAGCTTGGTTCTCTGGGACAGCATCTACGAGCAGTACTTC.

The V call is TRBV12-3 or TRBV12-4, the J call TRBJ2-7, with 7 positions matching TRBD2. This CDR3 contains 15 residues. The ends lost 5 bases at V and 6 bases at J; junction bases unmatched: 13. The CDR3 DNA sequence: TGTGCCAGCAGTCCAACCCGCGGCGGGAGTGGCGAGCAGTACTTC. It yields the protein CASSPTRGGSGEQYF.

This chain joins TRBV29-1 and TRBJ1-1; no clear D. CDR3 length: 9 residues. The germline CDR1 and CDR2 sequences are SQVTM and ANQGSEA. Trimming took 7 bases from V and 7 from J, leaving 7 bases between them. CDR3 protein: CSGRDEAFF. The CDR3 DNA reads as TGCAGCGGTAGGGATGAAGCTTTCTTT.

This clonotype was counted many times. The junction does not match germline at one end; this may be a read error. The chain couples TRBV11-2 to TRBJ2-7; tentatively, D is TRBD2 (5 bases). The CDR3 covers 12 residues. Germline V gene data show CDR1 as SGHAT and CDR2 as FQNNGV. This CDR3 reads CASSHTRQEQHF. The CDR3 DNA reads TGTGCCAGCAGCCACACTAGACAAGAGCAGCACTTC.

The J gene is TRBJ2-5, the V gene TRBV11-2; D may be TRBD1 (5 bases). V shed 9 bases and J shed 5 bases, with 22 bases lying between them. Per germline, CDR1 SGHAT and CDR2 FQNNGV. This CDR3 is built from 15 residues. Written as DNA, the CDR3 is TGTGCCAGTAGCCATGAATCAGGGATTTGGGAGACCCAGTACTTC. Protein sequence: CASSHESGIWETQYF.

This clonotype was picked up a small number of times. The chain is built from TRBV7-3 and TRBJ2-2; D is possibly TRBD2 (6 bases). The CDR3 extends over 14 amino acids. V was pared by 6 bases and J by 3 bases, with 11 bases between. CDR1 and CDR2 (germline): SGHTA, FQGTGA. The CDR3 loop reads CASRLTRDTGELFF. The CDR3 DNA reads as TGTGCCAGCAGGTTGACTAGGGACACCGGGGAGCTGTTTTTT. The full variable domain, in which reference TRBV7-3 and TRBJ2-2 provide the parts outside the CDR3, is GAGVSQTPSNKVTEKGKYVELRCDPISGHTALYWYRQSLGQGPEFLIYFQGTGAADDSGLPNDRFFAVRPEGSVSTLKIQRTERGDSAVYLCASRLTRDTGELFFGEGSRLTVL.

The chain carries TRBV2 and TRBJ2-3, with a possible D match to TRBD1 (5 bases). The germline gives CDR1 SNHLY, CDR2 FYNNEI. The CDR3 is made up of 13 amino acids. V gave up 3 bases and J gave up 10 bases, with 14 bases separating them. Written as DNA, the CDR3 is TGTGCCAGCAGTGAGGGGCCAGGAAGGGCGCAGTATTTT. It encodes CASSEGPGRAQYF.

Details on this clonotype: The CDR3 does not close with the conserved phenylalanine or tryptophan, likely indicating a read error. The V call is TRBV12-3 or TRBV12-4, the J call TRBJ1-5; tentative D call: TRBD1 (5 bases). This CDR3 comprises 17 residues. The CDR3 region has the DNA TGTGCCGGCAGTTTTTTAGGGGCGAGGTATAGCAATCAGCTCCAGCATTCT. Translation: CAGSFLGARYSNQLQHS.

In the case of this clonotype: An end of the junction differs from the germline gene, which may be a read error. This chain connects TRBV11-3 to TRBJ1-1; D remains ambiguous. Germline V gene data show CDR1 as SGHNT and CDR2 as YENEEA. CDR3 size: 15 residues. CDR3: CASSLLGRGYTQAFF. The CDR3 DNA follows: TGTGCCAGCAGCTTATTGGGTCGGGGATACACTCAAGCCTTCTTT.

This clonotype showed up just a few times. The junction differs from germline at one of its ends, possibly a read error. Here the CDR3 DNA reads TGTGTCAGCAACCCTGACTATCACAATGAGCAGTTCTTC. Protein: CVSNPDYHNEQFF. The chain employs TRBV6-1 and TRBJ2-1; a possible D gene is TRBD2 (5 bases). The CDR3 is 13 residues long. Germline V gene sequence: CDR1 MNHNS, CDR2 SASEGT.

With regard to this clonotype: Relative to the germline gene, one junction end is altered; a read error may explain this. The CDR3 DNA reads TGTGCCAGCAGTCATTCGGCTAGCGGCACAGTTACGCAGTATTTT. Translating gives CASSHSASGTVTQYF. The gene calls are TRBV6-5 and TRBJ2-3, with 7 bases identical to TRBD2. CDR1 MNHEY and CDR2 SVGAGI come from the germline V gene. The CDR3 length is 15 residues.

This chain joins TRBV6-1 and TRBJ2-5; 9 bases align to TRBD2. This CDR3 spans 14 amino acids. Germline V gene data show CDR1 as MNHNS and CDR2 as SASEGT. The CDR3 reads CAGNEGGRGETQYF. The CDR3 DNA reads TGTGCTGGCAACGAGGGCGGGAGGGGAGAGACCCAGTACTTC.

As concerns this clonotype: Because the CDR3 is missing its conserved closing phenylalanine or tryptophan, this is likely a read error. The chain uses TRBV12-3 or TRBV12-4 and TRBJ2-2, with D uncertain. The CDR3 runs 16 residues. The DNA for the CDR3 is TGTGCCGGCAGTCCGCGGACGGGCGCGAACACCGGGGAGCTGTTTTTA. It translates to CAGSPRTGANTGELFL.

This clonotype was recorded at least ten times. J is TRBJ1-5 and V is TRBV7-8; weak D call: TRBD1 (6 bases). CDR1 and CDR2 (germline): SGHVS, FQNEAQ. Trimming took 5 bases from V and 7 from J, leaving 21 bases between them. The CDR3 runs 16 residues. This CDR3 reads CASSPSGRQAVQPQHF. In DNA, the CDR3 is TGTGCCAGCAGCCCATCTGGTCGACAGGCAGTACAGCCCCAGCATTTT.